The next 2 T cell receptor beta chains were all read from a single sample in a study of breast tumors, draining lymph nodes, adjacent tissues. Axillary draining lymph nodes of breast cancer patients supplied the node samples. From the multiplex PCR reads, TCRdb called clonotypes with MiXCR, one entry per CDR3 protein. Here the sample spans around 140,000 distinct CDR3 sequences, more than 20% being singletons. Source material: axillary lymph node tissue. The receptors here all came from a female donor with breast cancer. Some clones in this sample may be carry-over from other donors' samples.

The table lists this clonotype with many counts. This chain joins TRBV3-1 and TRBJ2-7; a weak D match, TRBD2 (5 bases). Per the germline V gene, CDR1 is LGHDT and CDR2 is YNNKEL (reference sequence). V lost 5 bases and J 0 bases, leaving 17 bases between the germline ends. This CDR3 is 16 amino acids long. CDR3 sequence (DNA): TGTGCCAGCAGCTACAGCGGCAGCCAGAGCTCCTACGAGCAGTACTTC. Translated, it gives CASSYSGSQSSYEQYF.

This clonotype appeared many times. This chain uses TRBV5-5 with TRBJ2-1; TRBD2 agrees at 7 bases. J gave up 9 bases and V 2 bases, and 2 bases lay outside the gene matches. The CDR3 is 12 amino acids. CDR1 and CDR2 from the germline V gene are SGHKS and YYEKEE (reference sequence). CDR3 bases: TGTGCCAGCAGCTTTGCTAGCGGTGAGCAGTTCTTC. Protein product: CASSFASGEQFF.